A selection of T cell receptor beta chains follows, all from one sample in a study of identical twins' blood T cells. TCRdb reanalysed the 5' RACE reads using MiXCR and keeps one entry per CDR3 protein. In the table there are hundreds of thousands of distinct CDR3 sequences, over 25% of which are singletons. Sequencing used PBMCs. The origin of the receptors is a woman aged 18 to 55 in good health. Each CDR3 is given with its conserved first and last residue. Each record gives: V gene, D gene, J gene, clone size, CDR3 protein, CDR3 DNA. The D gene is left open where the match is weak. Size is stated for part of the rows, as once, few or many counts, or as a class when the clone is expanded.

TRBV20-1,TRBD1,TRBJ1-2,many,CSARDFGQAIYTF,TGCAGTGCTAGAGATTTCGGACAGGCGATCTACACCTTC
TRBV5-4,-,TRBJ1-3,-,CASSPNLADRSGNTIYF,TGTGCCAGCAGCCCGAACTTGGCAGACCGCTCTGGAAACACCATATATTTT
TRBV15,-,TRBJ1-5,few,CATSRDRVFQPQHF,TGTGCCACCAGCAGAGATAGAGTCTTTCAGCCCCAGCATTTT
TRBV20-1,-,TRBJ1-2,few,CSARDPRVDGYTF,TGCAGTGCTAGAGACCCCCGGGTGGATGGCTACACCTTC
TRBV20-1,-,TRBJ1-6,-,CSVRGSSPLHF,TGCAGTGTTAGGGGTTCCTCGCCCCTCCACTTT
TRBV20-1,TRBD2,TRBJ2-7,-,CSAGLLAGVDEQYF,TGCAGTGCTGGTCTCCTAGCGGGAGTTGACGAGCAGTACTTC
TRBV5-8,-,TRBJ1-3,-,CASSYGSTGNTIYF,TGTGCCAGCAGCTACGGGAGTACTGGAAACACCATATATTTT
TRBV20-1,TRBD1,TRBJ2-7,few,CSASAGTGRMIEQYF,TGCAGTGCTAGCGCCGGGACAGGGAGAATGATCGAGCAGTACTTC
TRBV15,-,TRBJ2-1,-,CATSRDRWDEQFF,TGTGCCACCAGCAGAGATCGATGGGATGAGCAGTTCTTC
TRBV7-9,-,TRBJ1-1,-,CASSLSPPVGMAFF,TGTGCCAGCAGCTTATCCCCGCCCGTTGGCATGGCTTTCTTT
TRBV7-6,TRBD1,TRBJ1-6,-,CASSLGAGQGLYGKDSPLHF,TGTGCCAGCAGCTTAGGGGCGGGACAGGGCCTATATGGCAAGGATTCACCCCTCCACTTT
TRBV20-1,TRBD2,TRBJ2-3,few,CSALRLAGTLTDTQYF,TGCAGTGCCCTACGGCTAGCGGGGACCCTCACAGATACGCAGTATTTT
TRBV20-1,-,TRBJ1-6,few,CSARLSGGYSPLHF,TGCAGTGCTAGATTGAGTGGGGGTTATTCACCCCTCCACTTT
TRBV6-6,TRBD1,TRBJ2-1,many,CASSLRDSTYNEQFF,TGTGCCAGCAGTCTCCGGGACAGCACCTACAATGAGCAGTTCTTC
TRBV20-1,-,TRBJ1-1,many,CSAQEPGTTEAFF,TGCAGTGCTCAAGAACCAGGGACCACTGAAGCTTTCTTT
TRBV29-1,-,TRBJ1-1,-,CSVEYMNTEAFF,TGCAGCGTTGAATATATGAACACTGAGGCTTTCTTT
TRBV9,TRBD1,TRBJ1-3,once,CANSLGQGRTGNTIYF,TGTGCCAACAGCCTAGGACAGGGGAGAACTGGAAACACCATATATTTT
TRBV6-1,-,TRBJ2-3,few,CASSDIGARTDTQYF,TGTGCCAGCAGTGATATCGGTGCGCGCACAGATACGCAGTATTTT
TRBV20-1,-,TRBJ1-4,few,CSASRAGNEKLFF,TGCAGTGCTAGCCGGGCCGGTAATGAAAAACTGTTTTTT
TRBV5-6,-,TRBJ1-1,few,CASSQDRMNTEAFF,TGTGCCAGCAGCCAAGACAGAATGAACACTGAAGCTTTCTTT
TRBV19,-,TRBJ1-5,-,CAIKHGEGIQPQHF,TGTGCCATCAAGCATGGGGAAGGTATTCAGCCCCAGCATTTT
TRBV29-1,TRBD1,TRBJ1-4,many,CSPGRDSVYEKLFF,TGCAGCCCCGGTCGGGACAGTGTATATGAAAAACTGTTTTTT
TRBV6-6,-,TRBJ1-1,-,CASSYAGSNTEAFF,TGTGCCAGCAGTTACGCAGGGTCGAACACTGAAGCTTTCTTT
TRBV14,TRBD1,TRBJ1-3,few,CASSPGTGDGNTIYF,TGTGCCAGCAGCCCCGGGACAGGGGATGGAAACACCATATATTTT
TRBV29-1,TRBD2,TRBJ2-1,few,CSVVSGSGWNEQFF,TGCAGCGTAGTTAGCGGGAGTGGATGGAATGAGCAGTTCTTC
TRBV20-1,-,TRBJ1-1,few,CSARVGGRSEAFF,TGCAGTGCTAGAGTCGGGGGAAGATCTGAAGCTTTCTTT
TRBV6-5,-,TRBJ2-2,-,CASSYTPGALLFF,TGTGCCAGCAGTTACACCCCTGGAGCGCTTCTGTTTTTT
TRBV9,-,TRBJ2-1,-,CASSVPGAHNEQFF,TGTGCCAGCAGCGTACCGGGGGCCCACAATGAGCAGTTCTTC
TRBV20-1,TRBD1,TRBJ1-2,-,CSARDEGQQGGYTF,TGCAGTGCTAGAGATGAGGGGCAACAGGGGGGCTACACCTTC
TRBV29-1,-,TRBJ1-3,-,CSVPYGNTIYF,TGCAGCGTTCCGTACGGAAACACCATATATTTT
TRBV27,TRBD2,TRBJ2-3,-,CASSLYSGSSDTQYF,TGTGCCAGCAGTTTATATAGCGGGAGTTCAGATACGCAGTATTTT
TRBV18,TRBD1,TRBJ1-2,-,CASSAQGSRNYGYTF,TGTGCCAGCTCAGCACAGGGGTCCAGGAACTATGGCTACACCTTC
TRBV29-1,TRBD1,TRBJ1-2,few,CSVEARQGGGYTF,TGCAGCGTTGAAGCCCGACAGGGTGGTGGCTACACCTTC
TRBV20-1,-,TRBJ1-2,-,CSASPRQTQGYTF,TGCAGTGCTAGCCCGAGACAGACTCAAGGCTACACCTTC
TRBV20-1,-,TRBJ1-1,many,CSAMIGDTEAFF,TGCAGTGCTATGATAGGGGACACTGAAGCTTTCTTT
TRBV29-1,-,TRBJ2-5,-,CSVRQVQETQYF,TGCAGCGTTCGTCAGGTACAAGAGACCCAGTACTTC
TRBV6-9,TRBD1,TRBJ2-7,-,CASIPWGDREMSEQYF,TGTGCCAGCATCCCCTGGGGGGACAGGGAAATGAGCGAGCAGTACTTC
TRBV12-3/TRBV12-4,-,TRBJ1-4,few,CASSLFGEKLFF,TGTGCCAGCAGTTTATTTGGCGAAAAACTGTTTTTT
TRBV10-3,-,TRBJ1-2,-,CAIKGRGNYGYTF,TGTGCCATCAAGGGCAGGGGTAATTATGGCTACACCTTC
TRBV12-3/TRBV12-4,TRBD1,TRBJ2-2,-,CASKYLGQENTGELFF,TGTGCCAGCAAATACCTCGGACAGGAGAACACCGGGGAGCTGTTTTTT
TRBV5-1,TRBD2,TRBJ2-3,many,CASSQHERAGEDTQYF,TGCGCCAGCAGCCAGCATGAGCGGGCGGGGGAGGATACGCAGTATTTT
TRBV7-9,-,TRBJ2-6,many,CASSRWGFGTGANVLTF,TGTGCCAGCAGCCGTTGGGGTTTTGGGACTGGGGCCAACGTCCTGACTTTC